The present TCR beta chain was sequenced within a study of CD8 T cells in ankylosing spondylitis. Study-wide points: In ankylosing spondylitis patients, matched synovial fluid reportedly showed significant enrichment of disease-linked clones. A motif in TCR beta, a set of roughly 8 highly homologous variants, appeared characteristic of ankylosing spondylitis blood.

TCRdb passed the 5' RACE reads through MiXCR, listing each CDR3 protein once. The sample has some 220,000 distinct CDR3 sequences, more than 5.5% seen once; the top ten hold 14%. Germline assignment: CDR1 MNHEY and CDR2 SMNVEV (reference sequence). V lost 0 bases, J lost 2 bases, and 5 bases lay in between. The CDR3 has 14 amino acids. About this clonotype: What it binds is unknown.

The genes are TRBV27 and TRBJ1-5; no clear D. Input material: blood, either unsorted or a sorted T cell fraction (not recorded which). This clonotype originated in a male donor with ankylosing spondylitis. CDR3 residues: CASSLSPGNQPQHF. CDR3 DNA sequence: TGTGCCAGCAGTTTATCCCCGGGCAATCAGCCCCAGCATTTT.